This passage covers 25 T cell receptor beta chains from one sample sequenced in a study of T cells after yellow fever vaccination. Each CDR3 protein gets one entry after TCRdb re-called the 5' RACE reads with MiXCR. The sample lists 300,000 or so distinct CDR3 sequences, approximately 3.9% seen once, with approximately 24% in the top ten. Sequencing was performed on PBMCs, taken 5 days after the yellow fever booster vaccination. These receptors all come from a man aged 18 to 29 who received the YFV17D yellow fever vaccine.

There are many counts of this clonotype. The J gene is TRBJ2-7, the V gene TRBV5-4; 7 positions agree with TRBD1. This CDR3 is 13 amino acids long. Per the germline V gene, CDR1 is SGHNT and CDR2 is YYREEE (reference sequence). V trimming: 3 bases; J trimming: 0 bases; junction bases outside the gene matches: 0. CDR3 DNA: TGTGCCAGCAGCTACAGGGGCTCCTACGAGCAGTACTTC. It is translated as CASSYRGSYEQYF. The full variable domain, its missing parts supplied by reference TRBV5-4 and TRBJ2-7, is ETGVTQSPTHLIKTRGQQVTLRCSSQSGHNTVSWYQQALGQGPQFIFQYYREEENGRGNFPPRFSGLQFPNYSSELNVNALELDDSALYLCASSYRGSYEQYFGPGTRLTVT.

At least ten counts were recorded for this clonotype. J is TRBJ2-5 and V is TRBV20-1; D gene uncertain. V lost 3 bases and J 1 base, leaving 12 bases between the germline ends. Germline values: CDR1 DFQATT, CDR2 SNEGSKA (reference sequence). The CDR3 consists of 14 residues. As DNA, the CDR3 is TGCAGTGCTAGGCCCTGGCGTAGCCAAGAGACCCAGTACTTC. Its translation is CSARPWRSQETQYF.

Only a few counts were recorded for this clonotype. This chain links TRBV12-3 or TRBV12-4 with TRBJ2-1, with 8 bases lining up with TRBD1. Trimming at V came to 6 bases and at J to 7 bases, leaving 8 bases not matched to a gene. The CDR3 has 14 residues. In nucleotides, the CDR3 is TGTGCCAGCAGATTCGGACAGGGTCGGAATGAGCAGTTCTTC. Its protein is CASRFGQGRNEQFF.

This clonotype was seen a handful of times. This rearrangement joins TRBV29-1 to TRBJ1-5; TRBD1 is a possible D gene (6 bases). Germline V lookup: CDR1 SQVTM, CDR2 ANQGSEA. The CDR3 runs 13 residues. V was cut by 6 bases and J by 3 bases, with 12 bases left in between. CDR3 sequence reads: CSVSDRPNQPQHF. The DNA of the CDR3 is TGCAGCGTCTCCGACAGGCCCAATCAGCCCCAGCATTTT.

V gene TRBV27 combines with J gene TRBJ2-1, with D possibly TRBD2 on 5 matching bases. CDR3 length equals 11 residues. The germline CDR1 and CDR2 sequences are MNHEY and SMNVEV (reference sequence). With 9 bases removed from V and 5 bases from J, the gap between germline ends came to 8 bases. The DNA of the CDR3 is TGTGCCAGTCGGAGGAACAATGAGCAGTTCTTC. This encodes CASRRNNEQFF.

This clonotype was picked up many times. The chain has TRBV5-1 and TRBJ2-3; the match to TRBD1 covers 9 bases. The trim removed 4 bases at V and 3 bases at J, leaving 9 bases unmatched. The germline gives CDR1 SGHRS, CDR2 YFSETQ. CDR3 size: 16 residues. The CDR3 sequence: CASSLWTGDVTDTQYF. In DNA, the CDR3 is TGCGCCAGCAGCCTCTGGACAGGGGATGTGACAGATACGCAGTATTTT. The whole variable domain, filled in from reference TRBV5-1 and TRBJ2-3, reads KAGVTQTPRYLIKTRGQQVTLSCSPISGHRSVSWYQQTPGQGLQFLFEYFSETQRNKGNFPGRFSGRQFSNSRSEMNVSTLELGDSALYLCASSLWTGDVTDTQYFGPGTRLTVL.

This clonotype has a handful of counts. The chain combines TRBV7-2 with TRBJ1-1, with a possible D match to TRBD1 (5 bases). V was clipped by 5 bases and J by 5 bases, with 15 bases between them. In germline, CDR1 is SGHTA, CDR2 FQGNSA. This CDR3 comprises 14 residues. In DNA, the CDR3 is TGTGCCAGCAGCCGTGACAGAAAGTTAACTGAAGCTTTCTTT. Encoded protein: CASSRDRKLTEAFF.

This clonotype was detected many times. The J gene is TRBJ2-2, the V gene TRBV15; D call uncertain. In germline, CDR1 is LNHNV, CDR2 YYDKDF (reference sequence). The CDR3 spans 14 residues. V shed 3 bases and J shed 3 bases, with 8 bases lying between them. The CDR3 nucleotides read TGTGCCACCAGCAGGGAAGATGACACCGGGGAGCTGTTTTTT. This sequence encodes CATSREDDTGELFF.

This clonotype came up a few times. This chain uses TRBV6-5 with TRBJ2-5; D may correspond to TRBD1 or TRBD2 (5 bases each). V was clipped by 10 bases and J by 5 bases, with 11 bases between them. This CDR3 comprises 11 residues. Germline lookup yields CDR1 MNHEY and CDR2 SVGAGI. The CDR3 nucleotides are TGTGCCACCCAGGGAGCCGAGACCCAGTACTTC. The encoded protein is CATQGAETQYF.

The chain is built from TRBV20-1 and TRBJ2-5, with 12 bases identical to TRBD2. CDR1 and CDR2 (germline): DFQATT, SNEGSKA (reference sequence). V dropped 6 bases and J dropped 2; count of bases not matched to a gene: 7. CDR3 length equals 15 residues. CDR3 loop: CSATPLAGGQETQYF. The CDR3 DNA is TGCAGTGCGACTCCCCTAGCGGGGGGGCAAGAGACCCAGTACTTC.

This clonotype was counted ten times or more. This chain links TRBV7-8 with TRBJ2-5; D possibly matches TRBD1 or TRBD2 (5 bases each). Germline loops: CDR1 SGHVS, CDR2 FQNEAQ. The CDR3 has 16 residues. Between the trimmed V and J ends, which lost 4 bases and 1 base, there was a span of 16 bases. The CDR3 here is CASSSGRPRAQETQYF. CDR3 nucleotide sequence: TGTGCCAGCAGCTCGGGACGGCCAAGGGCCCAAGAGACCCAGTACTTC.

This clonotype was observed at least ten times. The J gene is TRBJ2-5, the V gene TRBV7-2; D is unresolved. Germline V gene lookup returns CDR1 SGHTA and CDR2 FQGNSA. The CDR3 is 14 residues long. The germline V and J ends were trimmed by 5 bases and 7 bases, with 17 bases remaining between them. CDR3 region: CASSLEPGDATQYF. The DNA of the CDR3 is TGTGCCAGCAGCCTAGAGCCAGGAGACGCGACCCAGTACTTC.

This clonotype was detected ten times or more. CDR3 coding DNA: TGTGCCAGCAGTGAATGGGTTTACGAGCAGTACTTC. Its translation is CASSEWVYEQYF. The V gene is TRBV6-1, the J gene TRBJ2-7; no reliable D call. Germline V gene data show CDR1 as MNHNS and CDR2 as SASEGT. The CDR3 has 12 amino acids. V was cut by 2 bases and J by 4 bases, with 6 bases left in between.

This clonotype has ten or more counts. V gene TRBV7-8 combines with J gene TRBJ1-3, with TRBD1 as a possible D gene (6 bases). The V and J ends lost 5 bases and 0 bases respectively, with 17 bases between them. Germline lookup yields CDR1 SGHVS and CDR2 FQNEAQ. CDR3 length: 17 residues. The CDR3 is CASSPRNRASSGNTIYF. CDR3 in DNA: TGTGCCAGCAGCCCAAGAAACAGGGCCAGCTCTGGAAACACCATATATTTT.

This clonotype was recorded a few times. The V call is TRBV12-5, the J call TRBJ2-3; 11 bases match TRBD2. There are 17 residues in the CDR3. Germline-derived CDR1 and CDR2 are LGHNT and FRNRAP. With 1 base clipped from V and 3 bases from J, the junction kept 6 bases outside the gene matches. CDR3 residues: CASGLERTSGLTDTQYF. In DNA, the CDR3 is TGTGCTAGTGGTTTGGAGAGGACTAGCGGGTTAACAGATACGCAGTATTTT.

This clonotype was seen more than once but under ten times. V gene TRBV5-4 combines with J gene TRBJ1-1; TRBD1 is a possible D gene (5 bases). The CDR3 sequence is 15 residues long. Germline V gives CDR1 SGHNT, CDR2 YYREEE (reference sequence). Trimming pared 4 bases from V and 1 base from J, leaving 14 bases between. CDR3 residues: CASSVSRQGNTEAFF. CDR3 nucleotides: TGTGCCAGCAGCGTAAGTAGGCAGGGGAACACTGAAGCTTTCTTT.

For this clonotype: The missing conserved phenylalanine or tryptophan at the end of this CDR3 makes a read error likely. V is TRBV7-9 and J is TRBJ2-1, with TRBD1 matching 7 bases. V gave up 2 bases and J gave up 2 bases; unmatched junction bases: 3. Germline V lookup: CDR1 SEHNR, CDR2 FQNEAQ (reference sequence). This CDR3 has 15 residues. The CDR3 region is CASSLIRGPYNEQFL. As DNA, the CDR3 is TGTGCCAGCAGCTTAATTAGGGGGCCCTACAATGAGCAGTTCTTA.

This chain uses TRBV28 with TRBJ2-1, with TRBD1 identical over 8 bases. The CDR3 covers 18 residues. Germline CDR1 MDHEN, CDR2 SYDVKM. After removal of 3 bases from V and 4 bases from J, the junction contained 14 bases not matched to a gene. In nucleotides, the CDR3 is TGTGCCAGCAGTTTGATCCGACAGGGGAGTTTTAGATACAATGAGCAGTTCTTC. Amino acid sequence: CASSLIRQGSFRYNEQFF.

This clonotype has only a few counts. CDR3 loop: CASISQGPNQPQHF. The CDR3 region has the DNA TGTGCCAGTATTTCACAGGGACCTAATCAGCCCCAGCATTTT. V usage is TRBV19 and J usage is TRBJ1-5; a weak D match, TRBD1 (6 bases). The CDR3 runs to 14 residues. CDR1 and CDR2 from the germline V gene are LNHDA and SQIVND (reference sequence). V was pared by 7 bases and J by 4 bases, with 14 bases between.

A few counts support this clonotype. The chain has TRBV5-4 and TRBJ1-2; D remains unclear. Trimming removed 7 bases at V and 4 bases at J, with 14 bases between. Germline loops: CDR1 SGHNT, CDR2 YYREEE (reference sequence). The CDR3 has 13 amino acids. Written as DNA, the CDR3 is TGTGCCAGCGGCCTACTCGGGCTCTATGGCTACACCTTC. Protein sequence: CASGLLGLYGYTF.

This clonotype appeared many times. This chain links TRBV4-1 with TRBJ2-7; D is perhaps TRBD1 (5 bases). The V and J ends lost 2 bases and 5 bases respectively, with 22 bases between them. The germline gives CDR1 MGHRA, CDR2 YSYEKL. There are 17 residues in the CDR3. The chain's CDR3 is CASSQRLVPGKVHEQYF. In DNA, the CDR3 is TGCGCCAGCAGCCAAAGATTGGTGCCAGGGAAGGTTCACGAGCAGTACTTC.

This clonotype was recorded at least ten times. The chain combines TRBV7-2 with TRBJ1-2; TRBD1 might be the D (5 bases). CDR1 SGHTA and CDR2 FQGNSA come from the germline V gene. Deletions cut 0 bases from V and 8 bases from J, with 13 bases between. CDR3 length equals 14 residues. The DNA of the CDR3 is TGTGCCAGCAGCTTAGCTCGCAGGGAAGAGGGCTACACCTTC. Protein: CASSLARREEGYTF.

This clonotype was counted at least ten times. The chain employs TRBV9 and TRBJ2-5; 7 bases match TRBD1. CDR1 is SGDLS, CDR2 YYNGEE, per germline. J gave up 5 bases and V 3 bases, and 10 bases lay outside the gene matches. The CDR3 is made up of 15 amino acids. CDR3 sequence (DNA): TGTGCCAGCAGCGACAGGGGAAGGGCGACGGAGACCCAGTACTTC. It is translated as CASSDRGRATETQYF.

The chain is built from TRBV6-5 and TRBJ2-3; no clear D. CDR1 and CDR2 (germline): MNHEY, SVGAGI. The ends were cut back, 2 bases at V and 0 bases at J, with 6 bases in the middle. The CDR3 is 14 residues long. CDR3 amino acids: CASSYMISTDTQYF. DNA for the CDR3: TGTGCCAGCAGTTACATGATAAGCACAGATACGCAGTATTTT.

This clonotype appeared a few times. This sequence joins TRBV5-3 and TRBJ1-5, with 7 bases identical to TRBD1. TRBV5-3 is given ORF status, its function remaining uncertain. This CDR3 is 17 amino acids long. The trim removed 4 bases at V and 0 bases at J, leaving 10 bases unmatched. CDR3: CARSHRDSLYSNQPQHF. CDR3 sequence (DNA): TGTGCCAGAAGCCACCGGGACAGTCTCTATAGCAATCAGCCCCAGCATTTT.